This T cell receptor (beta chain) was identified during a study of T cells after yellow fever vaccination. TCRdb redid the calling of the 5' RACE reads with MiXCR, one entry per CDR3 protein. The data hold roughly 520,000 distinct CDR3 sequences, with about a fifth observed a single time. The CDR3 runs to 15 residues. Trimming took off 0 bases at V and 6 bases at J, with 12 bases between the two ends. Germline V gene lookup returns CDR1 ENHRY and CDR2 SYGVKD. J is TRBJ1-5 and V is TRBV10-3; the D gene is possibly TRBD1 (6 bases). The specimen comprised PBMCs, sampled less than 25 days after the first yellow fever vaccination. The source is a man younger than 30 who received the YFV17D yellow fever vaccine. CDR3 amino acids: CAISESSGVGQPQHF. DNA of the CDR3: TGTGCCATCAGTGAGTCATCAGGGGTTGGTCAGCCCCAGCATTTT.